The TCR beta chain under discussion was sequenced for a study of blood T cell repertoires in COVID-19 (dated by TCRdb to 2020 to 2022). Describing the broader study: Samples from collaborators originated in the United States, Italy and Spain and spanned both the acute and convalescent phases of COVID-19. The prospective study material was composed of cDNA or gDNA derived from T cells, B-cell-depleted T cells, or PBMCs. The dataset comprised deeply sampled blood TCRbeta repertoires from subjects exposed to, actively infected with, or recovered from COVID-19. A freely available public database, intended as a resource for researchers studying the immune response to SARS-CoV-2, is where the repertoires were released. The samples were drawn from the first 160 participants of the ongoing ImmuneRACE study and from 950 to 1,500 subjects provided by 6 global collaborators. Sample metadata almost always included a de-identified subject ID, COVID-19 status, age in years and sex. Where available, HLA class I and class II types were obtained from metadata supplied by the sample provider rather than from assay-based typing.

Participants in the prospective study were enrolled through a virtual design, were aged about 18 to 100 years, and lived in about 25 United States geographic areas. Cohort assignment in the prospective study relied on participant-reported clinical history from a screening survey and a study questionnaire. ImmuneRACE Cohort 3 recovered participants were defined by two consecutive negative NP/OP PCR tests, healthcare professional clearance, or symptom resolution. In the prospective study, mobile phlebotomists collected whole blood, serum and a nasopharyngeal or oropharyngeal swab from each participant. Participants in the prospective study had the option to provide additional blood draws and questionnaires over a 2-month period. Blood samples from the prospective study were shipped frozen or at room temperature prior to DNA extraction. CDR1 and CDR2, per the germline V gene, are MDHEN and SYDVKM. The CDR3 numbers 13 residues from cysteine through phenylalanine. Only the CDR3 portion is preserved as DNA: 39 bases, with reading frame beginning at the first base. Trimming at the junction amounts to 3 bases on V and 2 bases on J, and the germline ends lie 7 bases apart.

As concerns this clone: Its binding antigen is unknown. Base qualities are not at hand, and no much larger clone is one base apart.

TCRbeta CDR3 regions were amplified from genomic DNA by means of the immunoSEQ Assay, a bias-controlled multiplex PCR. Regarding the original processing steps: Nucleated cell counts per sample were estimated from amplification of reference gene primers within the assay. To quantify the absolute abundance of each unique TCRbeta CDR3 rearrangement, sequence reads were collapsed and filtered. For each sample, productive Simpson clonality was calculated by taking the square root of Simpson's diversity index across productive rearrangements. TCRdb's version of the immuneACCESS table is confined to in-frame rearrangements and falls short of the full clone set. An unresolved V gene accounts for under half of the shortfall where checked; the remainder is of unknown origin. For V, J and clone size, that table is used; D and trimming come from the DNA. This sample gives about 340,000 clones in total; 92% of them show up just once. The top ten clonotypes cover less than 20% of the sample.

The paper as a whole reports these results and caveats: Clinical and demographic metadata were provided uncurated, with the amount varying by source and participant.

The chain is encoded by TRBV28 joined to TRBJ2-5; TRBD1 could be the D gene, as 6 bases match. Sample: PBMCs or T cells enriched from blood (not recorded which). This clonotype was sampled from a woman aged 25-40 years who had recovered from COVID-19. The CDR3 region: CASSLQGQETQYF. In nucleotide form, the sequence is TGTGCCAGCAGTTTGCAGGGGCAAGAGACCCAGTACTTC.